This section outlines one T cell receptor (beta chain) sequence together with its context. Its matching antigen is unknown. In germline, CDR1 is SGHRS, CDR2 YFSETQ. The CDR3 contains 16 residues. With 1 base removed from V and 4 bases from J, the gap between germline ends came to 14 bases. Time point specified: after dendritic cell vaccination, including at tumor progression/relapse. None of the glioblastoma patients had an isocitrate dehydrogenase mutation. The source of the sample is a study of glioma-infiltrating T cells after dendritic cell vaccination. Study conclusions and caveats: Patients with more pretreatment TILs had longer time to progression and survival. Only a small number of patients had complete blood and tumor samples.

Sequenced by immunoSEQ multiplex PCR; TCRdb stores in-frame clones only, minus some. This sample has around 78,000 clones, with around nine tenths found just once. The rearrangement links TRBV5-1 to TRBJ1-4; TRBD1 might be the D (5 bases). The sample consisted of blood, taken after dendritic cell vaccination. The origin of this receptor is a human donor with glioblastoma. CDR3 region: CASSLRGSGVNEKLFF. CDR3 nucleotides: TGCGCCAGCAGCTTGAGGGGAAGTGGGGTTAATGAAAAACTGTTTTTT.